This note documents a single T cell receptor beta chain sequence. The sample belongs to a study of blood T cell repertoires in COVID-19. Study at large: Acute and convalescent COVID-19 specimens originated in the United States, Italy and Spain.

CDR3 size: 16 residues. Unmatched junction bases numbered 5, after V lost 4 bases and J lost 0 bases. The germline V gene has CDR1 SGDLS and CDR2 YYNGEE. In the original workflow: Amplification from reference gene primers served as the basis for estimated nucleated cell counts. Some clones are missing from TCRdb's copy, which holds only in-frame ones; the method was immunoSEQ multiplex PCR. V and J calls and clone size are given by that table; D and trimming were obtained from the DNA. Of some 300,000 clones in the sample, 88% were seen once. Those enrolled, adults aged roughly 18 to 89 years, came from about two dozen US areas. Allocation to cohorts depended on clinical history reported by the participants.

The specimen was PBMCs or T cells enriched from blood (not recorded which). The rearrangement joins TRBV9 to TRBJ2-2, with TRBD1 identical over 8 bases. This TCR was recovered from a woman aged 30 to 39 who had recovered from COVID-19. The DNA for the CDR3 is TGTGCCAGCAGCCCCCGGACAGGGACGAACACCGGGGAGCTGTTTTTT. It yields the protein CASSPRTGTNTGELFF.